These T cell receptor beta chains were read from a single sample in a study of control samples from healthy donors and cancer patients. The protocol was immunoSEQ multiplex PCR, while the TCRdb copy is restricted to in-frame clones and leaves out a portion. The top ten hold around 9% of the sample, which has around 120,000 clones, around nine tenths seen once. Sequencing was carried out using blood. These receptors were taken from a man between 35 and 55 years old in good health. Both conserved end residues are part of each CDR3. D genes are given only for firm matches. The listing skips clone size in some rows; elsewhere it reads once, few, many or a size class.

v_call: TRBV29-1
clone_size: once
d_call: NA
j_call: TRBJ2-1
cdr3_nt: TGCAGCCTACTCCCGGGCGGGGAACGAGCCTACAATGAGCAGTTCTTC
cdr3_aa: CSLLPGGERAYNEQFF

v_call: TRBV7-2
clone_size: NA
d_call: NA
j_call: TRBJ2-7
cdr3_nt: TGTGCCAGCAGCTCCTATACCGGTGGTTTCGGTTCGTCACCATACGAGCAGTACTTC
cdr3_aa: CASSSYTGGFGSSPYEQYF

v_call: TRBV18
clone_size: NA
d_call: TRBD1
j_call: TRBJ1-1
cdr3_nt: TGTGCCAGCTCACCACTCGGACAGGGGGGGTTCCTTTTGGAAGCTTTCTTT
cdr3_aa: CASSPLGQGGFLLEAFF

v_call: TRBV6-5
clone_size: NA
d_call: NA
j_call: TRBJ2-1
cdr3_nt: TGTGCCATTATCCAGGGAGGCGGCAATGAGCAGTTCTTC
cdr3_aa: CAIIQGGGNEQFF

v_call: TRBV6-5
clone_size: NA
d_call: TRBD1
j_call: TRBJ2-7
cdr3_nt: TGTGCCAGCAGTTACTCCGGACAGGGGGCTTACGAGCAGTACTTC
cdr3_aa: CASSYSGQGAYEQYF

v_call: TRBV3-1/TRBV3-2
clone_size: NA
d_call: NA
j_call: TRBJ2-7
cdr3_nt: TGTGCCAGCAGCCTCGTTTCAAACGAGCAGTACTTC
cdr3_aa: CASSLVSNEQYF

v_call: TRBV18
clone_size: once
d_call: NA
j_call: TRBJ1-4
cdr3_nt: TGTGCCAGCTCACCGCAAAATACAGGGCGCGGTGAAAAACTGTTTTTT
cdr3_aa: CASSPQNTGRGEKLFF

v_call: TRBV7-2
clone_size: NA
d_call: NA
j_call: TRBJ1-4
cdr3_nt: TGTGCCAGCAGCTCCCGGGACGGCAGAAATGAAAAACTGTTTTTT
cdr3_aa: CASSSRDGRNEKLFF

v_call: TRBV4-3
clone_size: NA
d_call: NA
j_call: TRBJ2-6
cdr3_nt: TGCGCCAGCAGCCAAGAAGGGGGTTCCGGGGCCAACGTCCTGACTTTC
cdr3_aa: CASSQEGGSGANVLTF

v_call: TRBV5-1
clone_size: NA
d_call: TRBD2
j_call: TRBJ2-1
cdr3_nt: TGCGCCAGCAGCTTGAAGAACCTAGCGGGGGGATACTACAATGAGCAGTTCTTC
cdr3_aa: CASSLKNLAGGYYNEQFF

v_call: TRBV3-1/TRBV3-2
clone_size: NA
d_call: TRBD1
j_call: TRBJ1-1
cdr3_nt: TGTGCCAGCAGCCTTATTCCCGGGACAGGGGTTGGCGGGGAAGCTTTCTTT
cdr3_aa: CASSLIPGTGVGGEAFF

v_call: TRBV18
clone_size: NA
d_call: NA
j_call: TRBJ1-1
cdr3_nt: TGTGCCAGCTCACCAATGGCAGGGAAACCCCCTGAAGCTTTCTTT
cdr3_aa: CASSPMAGKPPEAFF

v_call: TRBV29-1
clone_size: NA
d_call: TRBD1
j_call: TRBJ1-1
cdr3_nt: TGCAGCGTGTTTCGGGACAGGGGCTCTGAAGCTTTCTTT
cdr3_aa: CSVFRDRGSEAFF

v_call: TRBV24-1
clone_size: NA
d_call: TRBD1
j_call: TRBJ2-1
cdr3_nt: TGTGCCACCAGTGATTTGCAGGCACAGGGGCACAATGAGCAGTTCTTC
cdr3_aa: CATSDLQAQGHNEQFF

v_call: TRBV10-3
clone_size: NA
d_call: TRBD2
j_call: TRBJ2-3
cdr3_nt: TGTGCCATCAAATGGCGGGGGGGGCCCGATACGCAGTATTTT
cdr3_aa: CAIKWRGGPDTQYF

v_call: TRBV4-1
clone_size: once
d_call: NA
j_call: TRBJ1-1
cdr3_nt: TGCGCCAGCAGCCAAGGAGATCTGAACACTGAAACTTTCTTT
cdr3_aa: CASSQGDLNTETFF

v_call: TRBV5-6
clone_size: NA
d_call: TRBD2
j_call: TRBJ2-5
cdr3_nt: TGTGCCAGCAGGGGGACTAGGCAAGAGACCCAGTACTTC
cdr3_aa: CASRGTRQETQYF

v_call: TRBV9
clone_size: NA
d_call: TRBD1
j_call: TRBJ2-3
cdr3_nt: TGTGCCAGCAGCATTAGACAGGGGGCAATAGGCCCAGATACGCAGTATTTT
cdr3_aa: CASSIRQGAIGPDTQYF

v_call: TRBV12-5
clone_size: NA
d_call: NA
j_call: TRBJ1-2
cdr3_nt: TGTGCTAGTGGTTTGACAGGGTTTGACTATGGCTACACCTTC
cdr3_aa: CASGLTGFDYGYTF

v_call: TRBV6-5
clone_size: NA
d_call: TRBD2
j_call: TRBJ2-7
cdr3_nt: TGTGCCAGCAGTTACTCGAGAAGCGGGGGGGCACGGGAGCAGTACTTC
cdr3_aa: CASSYSRSGGAREQYF

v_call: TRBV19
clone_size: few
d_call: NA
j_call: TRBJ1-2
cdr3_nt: TGTGCCAGTAGTATAAAGTTGACGGGTGATCGAGGCTACACCTTC
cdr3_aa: CASSIKLTGDRGYTF

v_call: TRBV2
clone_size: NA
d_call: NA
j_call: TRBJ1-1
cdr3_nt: TGTGCCAGCAGTGAGCTAAGGGTACAGGGAAAAGAAGCTTTCTTT
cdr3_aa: CASSELRVQGKEAFF

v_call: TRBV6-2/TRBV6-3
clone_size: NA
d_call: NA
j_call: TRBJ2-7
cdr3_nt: TGTGCCAGCAGCCAACCACCTACAGGGTCCTTACCCTACGAGCAGTACTTC
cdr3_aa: CASSQPPTGSLPYEQYF

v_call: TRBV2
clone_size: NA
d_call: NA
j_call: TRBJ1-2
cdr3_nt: TGTGCCACCGAACCCTCCGGGGGGATTTATGGCTACACCTTC
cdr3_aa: CATEPSGGIYGYTF

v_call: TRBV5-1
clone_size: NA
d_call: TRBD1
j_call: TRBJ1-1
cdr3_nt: TGCGCCAGCAGCCGCTGGACAGGGCAGGAGGTGGCTTTCTTT
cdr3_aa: CASSRWTGQEVAFF

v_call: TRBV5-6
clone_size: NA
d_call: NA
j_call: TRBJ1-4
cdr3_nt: TGCGCCAGCAGTAAGACAGAAAAACTGTTTTTT
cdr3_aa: CASSKTEKLFF

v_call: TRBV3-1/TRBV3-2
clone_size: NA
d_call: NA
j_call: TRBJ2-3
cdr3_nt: TGTGCCAGCAGCCAAGTGGGGGAGATGGGCACAGATACGCAGTATTTT
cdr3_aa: CASSQVGEMGTDTQYF

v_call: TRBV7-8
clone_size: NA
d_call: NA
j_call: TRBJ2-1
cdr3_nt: TGTGCCAGCAGCTCCTGGGGGCCGGTGGATGAGCAGTTCTTC
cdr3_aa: CASSSWGPVDEQFF

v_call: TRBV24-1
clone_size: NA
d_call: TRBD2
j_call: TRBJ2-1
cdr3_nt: TGTGCCACCAGTGACCCCGGGACTAGCGGGGGGGCATACAATGAGCAGTTCTTC
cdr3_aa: CATSDPGTSGGAYNEQFF

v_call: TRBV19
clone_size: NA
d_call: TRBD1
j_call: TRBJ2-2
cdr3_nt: TGTGCCAGTAGTCCCGGGACAGGGCTGAACGGGGAGCTGTTTTTT
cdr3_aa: CASSPGTGLNGELFF

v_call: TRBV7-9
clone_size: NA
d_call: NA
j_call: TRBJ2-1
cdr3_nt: TGTGCCAGCAGCGATAATGCCCATGAGCAGTTCTTC
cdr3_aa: CASSDNAHEQFF

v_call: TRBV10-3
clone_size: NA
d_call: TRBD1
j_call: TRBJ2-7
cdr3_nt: TGTGCCTCTCAGGGGGCAAGCTACGAGCAGTACTTC
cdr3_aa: CASQGASYEQYF

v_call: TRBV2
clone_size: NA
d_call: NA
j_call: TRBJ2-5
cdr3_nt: TGTGCCAGCAGTGATGGTCCGAACTCAGGAGAGACCCAGTACTTC
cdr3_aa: CASSDGPNSGETQYF

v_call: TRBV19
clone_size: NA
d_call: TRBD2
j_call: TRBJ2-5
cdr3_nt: TGTGCCAGTAGCTCTAGGACGGGAGGGCAAGAGACCCAGTACTTC
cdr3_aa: CASSSRTGGQETQYF

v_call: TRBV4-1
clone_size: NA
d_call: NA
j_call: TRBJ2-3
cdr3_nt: TGCGCCAGCAGCCCCCACATGGATACGCAGTATTTT
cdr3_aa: CASSPHMDTQYF

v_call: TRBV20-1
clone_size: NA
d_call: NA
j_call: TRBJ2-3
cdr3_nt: TGCAGTGCTCTCCCGGGGGATACGCAGTATTTT
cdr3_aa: CSALPGDTQYF

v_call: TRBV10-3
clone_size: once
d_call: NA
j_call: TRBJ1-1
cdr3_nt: TGTGCCATCAGTGAAAGGGGGGCAAGGAACACTGAAGCTTTCTTT
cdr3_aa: CAISERGARNTEAFF

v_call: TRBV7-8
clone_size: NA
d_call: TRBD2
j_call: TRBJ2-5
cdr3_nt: TGTGCCAGCAGCTTTAGTGGACTAGCAGAGACCCAGTACTTC
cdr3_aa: CASSFSGLAETQYF

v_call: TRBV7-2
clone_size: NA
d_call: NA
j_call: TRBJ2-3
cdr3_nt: TGTGCCAGCGCGAAGGGTCGGCGCACAGATACGCAGTATTTT
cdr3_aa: CASAKGRRTDTQYF

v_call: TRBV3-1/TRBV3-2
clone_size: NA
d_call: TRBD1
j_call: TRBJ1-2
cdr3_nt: TGTGCCAGCAGCCATGGACAGGGGTATGGCTACACCTTC
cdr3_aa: CASSHGQGYGYTF

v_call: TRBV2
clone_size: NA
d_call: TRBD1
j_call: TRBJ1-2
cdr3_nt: TGTGCCAGCAACAGGGGGGGTGGCTACACCTTC
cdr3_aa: CASNRGGGYTF

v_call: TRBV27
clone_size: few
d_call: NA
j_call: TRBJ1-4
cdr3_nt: TGTGCCAGCAGTTCTATCCAGGGATCTGCTAATGAAAAACTGTTTTTT
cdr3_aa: CASSSIQGSANEKLFF

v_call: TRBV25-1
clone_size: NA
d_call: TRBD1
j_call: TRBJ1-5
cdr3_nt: TGTGCCAGCAGAGGGACAGGGGAGCAGCCCCAGCATTTT
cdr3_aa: CASRGTGEQPQHF

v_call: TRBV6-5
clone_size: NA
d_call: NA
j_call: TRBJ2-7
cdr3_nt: TGTGCCAGCAGGGGGCCGGGGGACGAGCAGTACTTC
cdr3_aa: CASRGPGDEQYF

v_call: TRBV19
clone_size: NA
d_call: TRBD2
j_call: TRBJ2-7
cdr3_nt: TGTGCCAGTAGTACTTCTAGCGGGGAAACCTACGAGCAGTACTTC
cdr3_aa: CASSTSSGETYEQYF

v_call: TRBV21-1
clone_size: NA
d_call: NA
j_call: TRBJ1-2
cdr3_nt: TGTGCCAGCAGCAAAGACGAGGGAGAGGACTATGGCTACACCTTC
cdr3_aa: CASSKDEGEDYGYTF

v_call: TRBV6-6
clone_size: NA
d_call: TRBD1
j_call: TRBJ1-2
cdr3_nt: TGTGCCAGCAGTTACTCTCCGGGACAGGGTATATATGGCTACACCTTC
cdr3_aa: CASSYSPGQGIYGYTF

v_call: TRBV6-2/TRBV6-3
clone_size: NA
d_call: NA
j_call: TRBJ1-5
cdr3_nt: TGTGCCAGCAGTTACCCAGACCGTTTAAGCAATCAGCCCCAGCATTTT
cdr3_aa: CASSYPDRLSNQPQHF

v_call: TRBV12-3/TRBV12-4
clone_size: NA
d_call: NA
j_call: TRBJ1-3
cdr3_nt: TGTGCCAGCAGCTACCACGACACCATATATTTT
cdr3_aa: CASSYHDTIYF

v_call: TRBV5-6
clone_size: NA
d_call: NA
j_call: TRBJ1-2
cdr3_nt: TGTGCCAGCAGCCGGTGGGTCGGGACGGATCGGAGATATGGCTACACCTTC
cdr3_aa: CASSRWVGTDRRYGYTF

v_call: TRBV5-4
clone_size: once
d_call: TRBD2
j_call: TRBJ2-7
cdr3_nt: TGTGCCAGCAGCATTGGACTAGCGGGGGCCTACGAGCAGTACTTC
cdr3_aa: CASSIGLAGAYEQYF

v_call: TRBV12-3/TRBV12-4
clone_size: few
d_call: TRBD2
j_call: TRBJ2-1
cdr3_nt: TGTGCCAGCAGTGGGGGGGAAGGTGAGCAGTTCTTC
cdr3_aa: CASSGGEGEQFF

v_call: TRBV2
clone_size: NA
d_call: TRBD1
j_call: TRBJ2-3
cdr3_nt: TGTGCCAGCAGTGAAACTGCAGGGGGCAGCACAGATACGCAGTATTTT
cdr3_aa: CASSETAGGSTDTQYF